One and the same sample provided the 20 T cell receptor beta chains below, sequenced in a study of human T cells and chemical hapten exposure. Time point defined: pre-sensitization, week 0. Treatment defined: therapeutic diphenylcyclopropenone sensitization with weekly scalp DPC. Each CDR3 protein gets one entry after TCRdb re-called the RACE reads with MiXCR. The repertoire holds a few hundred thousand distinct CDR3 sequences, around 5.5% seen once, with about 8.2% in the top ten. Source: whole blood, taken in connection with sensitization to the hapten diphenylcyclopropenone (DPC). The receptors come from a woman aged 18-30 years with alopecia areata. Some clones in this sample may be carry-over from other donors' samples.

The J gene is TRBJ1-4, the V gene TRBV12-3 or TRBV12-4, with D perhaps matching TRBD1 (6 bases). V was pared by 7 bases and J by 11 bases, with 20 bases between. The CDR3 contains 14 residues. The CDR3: CASTTRDNWGKLFF. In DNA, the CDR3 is TGTGCCAGCACTACCCGGGACAATTGGGGGAAACTGTTTTTT.

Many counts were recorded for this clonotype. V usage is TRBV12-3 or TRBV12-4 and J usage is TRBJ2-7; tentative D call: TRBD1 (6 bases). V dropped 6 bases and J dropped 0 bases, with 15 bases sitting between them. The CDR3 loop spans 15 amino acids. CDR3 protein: CASSPTGNPSYEQYF. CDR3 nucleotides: TGTGCCAGCAGCCCCACAGGGAATCCCTCCTACGAGCAGTACTTC.

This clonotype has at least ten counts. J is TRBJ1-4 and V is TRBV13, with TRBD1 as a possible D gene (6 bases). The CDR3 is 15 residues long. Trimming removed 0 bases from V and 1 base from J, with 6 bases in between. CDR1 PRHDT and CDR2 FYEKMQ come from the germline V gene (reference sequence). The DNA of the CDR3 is TGTGCCAGCAGCTTAGGGGGACAAACTAATGAAAAACTGTTTTTT. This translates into CASSLGGQTNEKLFF.

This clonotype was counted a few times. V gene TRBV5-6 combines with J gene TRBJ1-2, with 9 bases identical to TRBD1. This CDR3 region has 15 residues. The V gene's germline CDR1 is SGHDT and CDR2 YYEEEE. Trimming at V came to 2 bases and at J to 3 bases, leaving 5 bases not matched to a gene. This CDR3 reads CASSFLQGADYGYTF. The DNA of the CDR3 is TGTGCCAGCAGCTTTCTACAGGGGGCTGACTATGGCTACACCTTC. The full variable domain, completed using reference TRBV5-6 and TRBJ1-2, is DAGVTQSPTHLIKTRGQQVTLRCSPKSGHDTVSWYQQALGQGPQFIFQYYEEEERQRGNFPDRFSGHQFPNYSSELNVNALLLGDSALYLCASSFLQGADYGYTFGSGTRLTVV.

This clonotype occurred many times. The CDR3 region is CASSRDSTKTQYF. The CDR3 bases are TGTGCCAGCAGCAGGGACAGTACGAAGACCCAGTACTTC. The V and J genes are TRBV6-5 and TRBJ2-5; 7 bases fit TRBD1. This CDR3 contains 13 residues. Trimming cost V 6 bases and J 6 bases; bases outside gene matches: 7. CDR1 and CDR2 from the germline V gene are MNHEY and SVGAGI.

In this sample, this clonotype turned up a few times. The CDR3 spells CASSIGTSGSSYEQYF. CDR3 nucleotides: TGTGCCAGCAGCATCGGGACTAGCGGGAGCTCCTACGAGCAGTACTTC. The V gene is TRBV7-6, the J gene TRBJ2-7; 14 nucleotides align to TRBD2. The trim removed 5 bases at V and 0 bases at J, leaving 3 bases unmatched. Germline-derived CDR1 and CDR2 are SGHVS and FNYEAQ. The length of the CDR3 is 16 residues.

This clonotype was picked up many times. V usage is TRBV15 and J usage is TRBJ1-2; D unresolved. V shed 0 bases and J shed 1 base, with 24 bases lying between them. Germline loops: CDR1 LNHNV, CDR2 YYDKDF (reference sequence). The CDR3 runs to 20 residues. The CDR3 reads CATSRDKRYLAEQFNYGYTF. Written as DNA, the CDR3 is TGTGCCACCAGCAGAGATAAGCGATATTTGGCAGAACAATTTAACTATGGCTACACCTTC.

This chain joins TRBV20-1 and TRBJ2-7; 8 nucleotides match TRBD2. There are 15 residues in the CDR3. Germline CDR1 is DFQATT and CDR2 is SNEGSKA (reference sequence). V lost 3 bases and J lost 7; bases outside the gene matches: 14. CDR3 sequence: CSARGGGTDVGEQYF. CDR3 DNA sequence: TGCAGTGCTAGGGGCGGGGGGACGGATGTTGGAGAGCAGTACTTC.

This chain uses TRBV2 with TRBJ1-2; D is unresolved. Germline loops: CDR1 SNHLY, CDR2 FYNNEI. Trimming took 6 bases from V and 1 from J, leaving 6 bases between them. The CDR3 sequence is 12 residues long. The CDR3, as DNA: TGTGCCAGCAGGGCGGATAACTATGGCTACACCTTC. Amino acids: CASRADNYGYTF.

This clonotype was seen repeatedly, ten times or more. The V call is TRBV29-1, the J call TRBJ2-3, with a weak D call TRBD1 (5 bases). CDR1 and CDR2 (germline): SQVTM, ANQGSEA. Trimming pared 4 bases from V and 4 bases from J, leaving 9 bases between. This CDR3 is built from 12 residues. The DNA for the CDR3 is TGCAGCGTTGCTGTCAGGGCAGATACGCAGTATTTT. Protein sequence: CSVAVRADTQYF.

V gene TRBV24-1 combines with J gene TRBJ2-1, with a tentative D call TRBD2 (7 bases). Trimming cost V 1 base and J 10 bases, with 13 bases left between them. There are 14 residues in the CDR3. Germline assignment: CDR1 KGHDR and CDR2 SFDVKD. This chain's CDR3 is CATSDLAGEGEQFF. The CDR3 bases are TGTGCCACCAGTGATTTAGCAGGGGAGGGGGAGCAGTTCTTC.

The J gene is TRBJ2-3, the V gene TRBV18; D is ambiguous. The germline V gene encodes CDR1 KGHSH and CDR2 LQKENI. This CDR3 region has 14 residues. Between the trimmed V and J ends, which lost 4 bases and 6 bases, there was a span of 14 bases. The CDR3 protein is CASSLGPPRDTQYF. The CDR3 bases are TGTGCCAGCTCACTTGGACCCCCGCGGGATACGCAGTATTTT.

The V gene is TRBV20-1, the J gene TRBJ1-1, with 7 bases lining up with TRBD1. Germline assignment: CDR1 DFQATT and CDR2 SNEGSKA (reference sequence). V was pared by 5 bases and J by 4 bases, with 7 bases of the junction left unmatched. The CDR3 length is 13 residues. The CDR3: CSASTGDSTEAFF. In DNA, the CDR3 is TGCAGTGCTTCTACAGGGGATAGCACTGAAGCTTTCTTT.

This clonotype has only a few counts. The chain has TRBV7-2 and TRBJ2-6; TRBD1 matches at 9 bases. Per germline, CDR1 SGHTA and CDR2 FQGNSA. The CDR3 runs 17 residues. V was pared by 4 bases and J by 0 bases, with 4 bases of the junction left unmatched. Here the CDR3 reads CASSSGQGDSGANVLTF. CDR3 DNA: TGTGCCAGCAGCTCGGGACAGGGCGACTCTGGGGCCAACGTCCTGACTTTC.

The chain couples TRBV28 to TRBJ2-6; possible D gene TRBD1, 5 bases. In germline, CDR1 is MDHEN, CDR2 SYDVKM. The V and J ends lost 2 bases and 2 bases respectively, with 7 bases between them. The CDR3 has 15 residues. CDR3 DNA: TGTGCCAGCAGTTTACCAGGGACTGGGGCCAACGTCCTGACTTTC. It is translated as CASSLPGTGANVLTF. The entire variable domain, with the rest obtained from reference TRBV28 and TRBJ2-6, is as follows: DVKVTQSSRYLVKRTGEKVFLECVQDMDHENMFWYRQDPGLGLRLIYFSYDVKMKEKGDIPEGYSVSREKKERFSLILESASTNQTSMYLCASSLPGTGANVLTFGAGSRLTVL.

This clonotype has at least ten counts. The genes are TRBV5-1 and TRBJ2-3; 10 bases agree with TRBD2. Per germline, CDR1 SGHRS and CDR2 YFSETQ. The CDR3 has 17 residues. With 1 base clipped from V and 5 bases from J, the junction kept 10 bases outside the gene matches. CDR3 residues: CASSLSGAGGPRDTQYF. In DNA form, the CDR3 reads TGCGCCAGCAGCTTGAGCGGAGCGGGGGGGCCTCGAGATACGCAGTATTTT.

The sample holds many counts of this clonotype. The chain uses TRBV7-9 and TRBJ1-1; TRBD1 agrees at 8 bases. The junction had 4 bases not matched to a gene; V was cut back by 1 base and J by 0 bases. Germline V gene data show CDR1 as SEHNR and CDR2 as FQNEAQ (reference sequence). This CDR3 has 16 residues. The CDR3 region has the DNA TGTGCCAGCAGCTTAGGGGACAGGAACGTGAACACTGAAGCTTTCTTT. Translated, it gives CASSLGDRNVNTEAFF. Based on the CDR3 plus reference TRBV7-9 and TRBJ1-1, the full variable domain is DTGVSQNPRHKITKRGQNVTFRCDPISEHNRLYWYRQTLGQGPEFLTYFQNEAQLEKSRLLSDRFSAERPKGSFSTLEIQRTEQGDSAMYLCASSLGDRNVNTEAFFGQGTRLTVV.

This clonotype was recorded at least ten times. DNA for the CDR3: TGTGCCATCAGTGAAGACTATGGCTACACCTTC. The encoded protein is CAISEDYGYTF. The gene calls are TRBV10-3 and TRBJ1-2; D not certain. The CDR3 has 11 residues. V gave up 3 bases and J gave up 3 bases, with 2 bases separating them. The germline V gene encodes CDR1 ENHRY and CDR2 SYGVKD.

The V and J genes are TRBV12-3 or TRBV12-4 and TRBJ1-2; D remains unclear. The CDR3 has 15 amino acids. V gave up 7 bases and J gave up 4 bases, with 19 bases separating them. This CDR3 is CASNLAHRGAYGYTF. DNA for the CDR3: TGTGCCAGCAACCTGGCCCATCGGGGAGCCTATGGCTACACCTTC.

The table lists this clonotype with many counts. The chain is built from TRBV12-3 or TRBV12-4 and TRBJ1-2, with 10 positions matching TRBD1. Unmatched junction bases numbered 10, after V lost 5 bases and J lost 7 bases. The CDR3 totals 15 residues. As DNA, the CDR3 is TGTGCCAGCAGTACAACCGGGACAGGGGTTGGTGGCTACACCTTC. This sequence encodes CASSTTGTGVGGYTF.